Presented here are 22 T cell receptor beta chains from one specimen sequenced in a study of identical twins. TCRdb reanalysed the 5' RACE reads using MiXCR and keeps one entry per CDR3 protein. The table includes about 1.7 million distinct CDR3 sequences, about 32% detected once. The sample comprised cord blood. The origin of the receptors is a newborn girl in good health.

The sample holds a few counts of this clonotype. CDR3 loop: CASSPSFYSNQPQHF. The CDR3 coding sequence is TGTGCCAGCAGCCCTTCCTTTTATAGCAATCAGCCCCAGCATTTT. The chain couples TRBV27 to TRBJ1-5; no firm D call. CDR1 is MNHEY, CDR2 SMNVEV, per germline (reference sequence). This CDR3 contains 15 residues. Trimming left V 6 bases short and J 0 bases short, with 12 bases between.

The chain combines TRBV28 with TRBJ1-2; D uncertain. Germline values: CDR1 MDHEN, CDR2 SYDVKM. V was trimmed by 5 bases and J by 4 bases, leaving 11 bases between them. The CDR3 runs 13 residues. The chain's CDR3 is CASSPPRAYGYTF. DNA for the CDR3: TGTGCCAGCAGTCCGCCACGGGCCTATGGCTACACCTTC.

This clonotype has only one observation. CDR3 amino acids: CASSWVEDPTDTQYF. CDR3 DNA sequence: TGTGCCAGCAGCTGGGTGGAGGACCCCACAGATACGCAGTATTTT. V and J are TRBV11-2 and TRBJ2-3; TRBD2 might be the D (5 bases). Germline V gene sequence: CDR1 SGHAT, CDR2 FQNNGV. This CDR3 has 15 amino acids. V was pared by 4 bases and J by 2 bases, with 13 bases between.

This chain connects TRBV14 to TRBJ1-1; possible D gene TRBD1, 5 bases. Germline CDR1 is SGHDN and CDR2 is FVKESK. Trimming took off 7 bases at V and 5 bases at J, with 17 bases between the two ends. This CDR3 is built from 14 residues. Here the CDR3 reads CASKRGARGTEAFF. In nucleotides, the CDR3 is TGTGCCAGCAAGAGGGGCGCAAGAGGAACTGAAGCTTTCTTT.

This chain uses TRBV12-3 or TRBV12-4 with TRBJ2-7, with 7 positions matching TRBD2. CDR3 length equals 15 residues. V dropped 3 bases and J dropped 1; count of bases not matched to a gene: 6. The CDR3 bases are TGTGCCAGCAGTTTCGGGGGAGGGCAGTCCTACGAGCAGTACTTC. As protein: CASSFGGGQSYEQYF.

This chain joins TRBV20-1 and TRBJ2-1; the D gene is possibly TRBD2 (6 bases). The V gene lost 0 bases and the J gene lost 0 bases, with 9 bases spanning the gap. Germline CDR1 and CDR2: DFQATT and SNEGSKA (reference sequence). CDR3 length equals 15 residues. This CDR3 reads CSAREGLLSYNEQFF. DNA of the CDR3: TGCAGTGCTAGAGAGGGACTCCTCTCCTACAATGAGCAGTTCTTC.

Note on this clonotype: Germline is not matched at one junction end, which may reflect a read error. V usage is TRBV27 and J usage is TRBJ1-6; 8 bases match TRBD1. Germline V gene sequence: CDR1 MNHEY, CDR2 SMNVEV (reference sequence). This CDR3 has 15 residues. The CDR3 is CANSLGTGLGSPLHF. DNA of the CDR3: TGTGCCAACAGTCTCGGGACAGGACTAGGTTCACCCCTCCACTTT.

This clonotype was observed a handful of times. The CDR3 is CASSFDRVGETQYF. CDR3 sequence (DNA): TGTGCCAGCAGCTTTGACAGGGTCGGGGAGACCCAGTACTTC. V gene TRBV5-6 combines with J gene TRBJ2-7, with 7 bases lining up with TRBD1. The DNA end lines up better with TRBJ2-5; the J call may be wrong. CDR3 length: 14 amino acids. The germline V gene encodes CDR1 SGHDT and CDR2 YYEEEE.

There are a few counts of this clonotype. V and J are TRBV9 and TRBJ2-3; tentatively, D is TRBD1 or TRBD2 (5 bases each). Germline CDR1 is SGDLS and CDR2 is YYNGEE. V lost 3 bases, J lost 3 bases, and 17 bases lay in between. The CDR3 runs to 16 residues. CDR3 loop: CASSGPGSASTDTQYF. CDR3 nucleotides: TGTGCCAGCAGCGGGCCAGGGAGTGCATCGACAGATACGCAGTATTTT.

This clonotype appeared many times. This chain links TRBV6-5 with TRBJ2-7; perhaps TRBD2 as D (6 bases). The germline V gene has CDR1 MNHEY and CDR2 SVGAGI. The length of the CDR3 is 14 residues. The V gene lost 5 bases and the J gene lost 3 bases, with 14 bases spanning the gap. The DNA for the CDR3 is TGTGCCAGCAGTCTCAGACTAGGGCTCTACGAGCAGTACTTC. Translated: CASSLRLGLYEQYF.

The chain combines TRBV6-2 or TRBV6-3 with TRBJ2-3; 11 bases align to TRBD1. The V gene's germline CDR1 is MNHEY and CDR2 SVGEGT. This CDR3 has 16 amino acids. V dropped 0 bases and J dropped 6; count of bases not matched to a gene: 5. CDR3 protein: CASSYSRTGGADTQYF. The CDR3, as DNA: TGTGCCAGCAGTTACTCCAGGACAGGGGGCGCGGATACGCAGTATTTT.

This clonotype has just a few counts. CDR3 nucleotide sequence: TGTGCCAGCAGCTTAGAAGGGACCGCTAACTATGGCTACACCTTC. Protein product: CASSLEGTANYGYTF. The chain links TRBV7-2 to TRBJ1-2; the D gene is possibly TRBD1 (5 bases). Germline assignment: CDR1 SGHTA and CDR2 FQGNSA. CDR3 length: 15 residues. The V and J ends lost 1 base and 0 bases respectively, with 9 bases between them.

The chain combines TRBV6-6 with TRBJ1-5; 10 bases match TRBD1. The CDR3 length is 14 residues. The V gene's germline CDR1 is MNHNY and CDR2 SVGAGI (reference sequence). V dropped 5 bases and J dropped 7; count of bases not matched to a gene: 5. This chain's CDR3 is CASSMTGGMQPQHF. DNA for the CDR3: TGTGCCAGCAGTATGACAGGGGGCATGCAGCCCCAGCATTTT.

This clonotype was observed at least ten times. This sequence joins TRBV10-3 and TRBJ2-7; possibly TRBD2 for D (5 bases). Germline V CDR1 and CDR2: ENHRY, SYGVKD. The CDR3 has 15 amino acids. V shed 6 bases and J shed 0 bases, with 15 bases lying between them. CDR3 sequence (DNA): TGTGCCATCAGCCTCGGACTTTATAGCTCCTACGAGCAGTACTTC. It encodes CAISLGLYSSYEQYF.

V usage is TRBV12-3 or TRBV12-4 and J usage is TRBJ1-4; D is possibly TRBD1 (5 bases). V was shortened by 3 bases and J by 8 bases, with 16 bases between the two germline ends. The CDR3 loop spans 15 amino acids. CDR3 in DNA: TGTGCCAGCAGTTTGCCACAGGCTATCGGGGAAAAACTGTTTTTT. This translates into CASSLPQAIGEKLFF.

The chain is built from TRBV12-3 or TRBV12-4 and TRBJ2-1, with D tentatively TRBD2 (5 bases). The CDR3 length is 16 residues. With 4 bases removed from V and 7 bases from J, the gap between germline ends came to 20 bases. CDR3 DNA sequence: TGTGCCAGCAGTTCCCCCATTAAGGCCGGAGGTAATGAGCAGTTCTTC. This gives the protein CASSSPIKAGGNEQFF.

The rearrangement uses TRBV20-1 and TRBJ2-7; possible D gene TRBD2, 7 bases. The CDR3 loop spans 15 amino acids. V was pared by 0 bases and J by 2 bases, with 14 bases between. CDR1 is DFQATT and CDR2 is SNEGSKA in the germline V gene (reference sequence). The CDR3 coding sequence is TGCAGTGCTAGAGATTTGGGGGGGGGCGCCTACGAGCAGTACTTC. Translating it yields CSARDLGGGAYEQYF.

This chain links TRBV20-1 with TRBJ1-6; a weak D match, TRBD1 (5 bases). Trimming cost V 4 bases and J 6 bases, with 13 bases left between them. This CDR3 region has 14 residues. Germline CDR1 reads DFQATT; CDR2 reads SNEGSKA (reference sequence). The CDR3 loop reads CSAIDSGGNSPLHF. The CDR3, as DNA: TGCAGTGCTATAGATTCTGGGGGTAATTCACCCCTCCACTTT.

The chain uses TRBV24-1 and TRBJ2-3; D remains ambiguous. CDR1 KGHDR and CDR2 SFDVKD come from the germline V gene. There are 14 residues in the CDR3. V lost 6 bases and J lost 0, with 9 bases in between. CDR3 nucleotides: TGTGCCACCAGTCCCTCTACTAGCACAGATACGCAGTATTTT. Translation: CATSPSTSTDTQYF.

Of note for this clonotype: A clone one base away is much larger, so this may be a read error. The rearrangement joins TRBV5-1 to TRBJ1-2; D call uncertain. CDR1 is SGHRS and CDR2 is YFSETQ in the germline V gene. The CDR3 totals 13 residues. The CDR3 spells CASSLEQNYGHTF. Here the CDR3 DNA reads TGCGCCAGCAGCTTGGAGCAGAACTATGGCCACACCTTC. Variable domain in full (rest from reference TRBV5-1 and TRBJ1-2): KAGVTQTPRYLIKTRGQQVTLSCSPISGHRSVSWYQQTPGQGLQFLFEYFSETQRNKGNFPGRFSGRQFSNSRSEMNVSTLELGDSALYLCASSLEQNYGHTFGSGTRLTVV.

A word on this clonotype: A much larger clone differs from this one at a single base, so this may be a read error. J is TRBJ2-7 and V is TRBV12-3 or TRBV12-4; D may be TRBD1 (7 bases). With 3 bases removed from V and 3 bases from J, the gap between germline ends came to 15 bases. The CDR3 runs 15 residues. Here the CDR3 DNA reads TGTGCCAGCAGTTTCGGGGGACAGCTCCGCTACGAGCAGTACTTC. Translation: CASSFGGQLRYEQYF.

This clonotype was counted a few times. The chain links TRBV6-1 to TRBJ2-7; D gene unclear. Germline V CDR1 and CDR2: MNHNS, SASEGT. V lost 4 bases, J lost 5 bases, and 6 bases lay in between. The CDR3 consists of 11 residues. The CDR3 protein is CASSAGNEQYF. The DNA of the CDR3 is TGTGCCAGCAGTGCAGGAAACGAGCAGTACTTC.